This T cell receptor beta chain was observed in a study of shared clonotypes between healthy human individuals. Study overall: CD4 naive and CD4 memory each took three plates per donor, while CD8 naive took two and CD8 memory one. The study, taken as a whole, reports: Relative to memory subsets, naive subsets generally showed larger estimated richness. With several donors compared, around 4.7% of naive CD4 clonotypes were shared.

As regards this clone: Its antigen is currently unknown. The junction does not match germline at one end; this may be a read error.

The assay was immunoSEQ multiplex PCR, and TCRdb's table has in-frame clones only and misses some. This table has over a million clones, approximately 80% appearing once. Germline V gives CDR1 SGHNT, CDR2 YYREEE (reference sequence). This CDR3 is built from 14 residues. Sequencing was carried out using memory CD4+ T cells from PBMCs. Subset meaning: CD45RA-negative fraction. This TCR was sampled from a young man in good health. Some clones in this sample may be carry-over from other donors' samples. V usage is TRBV5-4 and J usage is TRBJ2-1; 7 bases line up with TRBD2. The chain's CDR3 is CATSGVPSYNEQFF. The CDR3 DNA is TGTGCCACCAGCGGGGTCCCTTCCTACAATGAGCAGTTCTTC.